Below are 8 T cell receptor beta chains sequenced from a single sample in a study of Graves' ophthalmopathy and Graves' hyperthyroidism. Transcripts of RNA were the source for amplifying TCR beta CDR3 regions. A first-round RT-PCR used HTBI primers, followed by a second-round multiplex PCR. TCRdb ran MiXCR on the multiplex PCR reads and lists one entry per CDR3 protein. The profile shows some 1.1 million distinct CDR3 sequences, less than 45% of them singletons. Sequencing input: peripheral blood or thyroid tissue (not recorded which). These receptors were obtained from an adult man with Graves' hyperthyroidism.

V gene TRBV7-9 combines with J gene TRBJ2-7; 7 nucleotides agree with TRBD2. The V gene's germline CDR1 is SEHNR and CDR2 FQNEAQ (reference sequence). Unmatched junction bases numbered 14, after V lost 4 bases and J lost 2 bases. CDR3 length: 17 amino acids. CDR3 nucleotides: TGTGCCAGCAGCTCAGAAACTAGCGCTGGAGGGACCTACGAGCAGTACTTC. Protein sequence: CASSSETSAGGTYEQYF.

The chain joins TRBV28 to TRBJ2-7; D is ambiguous. V lost 8 bases and J lost 1, with 9 bases in between. The CDR3 is made up of 12 amino acids. Looked up from germline, CDR1 is MDHEN and CDR2 is SYDVKM. Here the CDR3 DNA reads TGTGCCAGCTCATGCCAATCCTACGAGCAGTACTTC. It is translated as CASSCQSYEQYF.

In this sample, this clonotype turned up once. The rearrangement uses TRBV7-2 and TRBJ2-7; D remains ambiguous. The CDR3 has 14 residues. Germline V gene data show CDR1 as SGHTA and CDR2 as FQGNSA. Trimming pared 4 bases from V and 1 base from J, leaving 11 bases between. The DNA for the CDR3 is TGTGCCAGCAGCTCAGTCAGAGGATCCTACGAGCAGTACTTC. This sequence encodes CASSSVRGSYEQYF.

The table lists this clonotype with many counts. Relative to the germline gene, one junction end is altered; a read error may explain this. For the CDR3, the DNA is TGTGCCAGCGGCTTGCAAAGGAACACTGAAGCTTTCTTT. It encodes CASGLQRNTEAFF. The V and J genes are TRBV5-4 and TRBJ1-1; D gene ambiguous. The CDR3 runs to 13 residues. Per germline, CDR1 SGHNT and CDR2 YYREEE (reference sequence).

V gene TRBV29-1 combines with J gene TRBJ2-5; a possible D gene is TRBD1 (5 bases). CDR3 size: 14 residues. V gave up 5 bases and J gave up 2 bases, with 15 bases separating them. The germline CDR1 and CDR2 sequences are SQVTM and ANQGSEA. The CDR3 DNA is TGCAGCGTTCCCGGACAAGGCGGACAAGAGACCCAGTACTTC. Encoded protein: CSVPGQGGQETQYF.

This clonotype has a handful of counts. This chain connects TRBV5-6 to TRBJ1-1; D possibly corresponds to TRBD1 (5 bases). The V and J ends lost 3 bases and 4 bases respectively, with 16 bases between them. This CDR3 is 15 amino acids long. CDR1 SGHDT and CDR2 YYEEEE come from the germline V gene. The CDR3 DNA reads as TGTGCCAGCAGCTCAGCAAGAGTAGGGACCACTGAAGCTTTCTTT. Protein: CASSSARVGTTEAFF.

The chain is built from TRBV20-1 and TRBJ2-7; 8 nucleotides match TRBD2. V dropped 0 bases and J dropped 7; count of bases not matched to a gene: 11. The germline gives CDR1 DFQATT, CDR2 SNEGSKA (reference sequence). The CDR3 runs to 15 residues. CDR3 loop: CSARDSSGSLGEQYF. The CDR3 DNA is TGCAGTGCTAGAGATTCGAGCGGGAGTCTCGGGGAGCAGTACTTC.

This sequence joins TRBV6-5 and TRBJ1-1; D possibly corresponds to TRBD1 (6 bases). The V gene lost 7 bases and the J gene lost 4 bases, with 16 bases spanning the gap. Germline CDR1 is MNHEY and CDR2 is SVGAGI. The CDR3 is made up of 14 amino acids. The CDR3, as DNA: TGTGCCAGCACGGGGGCAGGACTATCCACTGAAGCTTTCTTT. Residues: CASTGAGLSTEAFF.